These 7 T cell receptor beta chains were sequenced from one sample in a study of early T cells in non-severe SARS-CoV-2 infection. TCRdb ran MiXCR on the 5' RACE reads and lists one entry per CDR3 protein. In the table there are approximately 22,000 distinct CDR3 sequences, about 4.3% of which are singletons. The specimen was whole blood. The receptors come from an adult who was a healthcare worker with PCR-confirmed SARS-CoV-2 infection or an uninfected control (not recorded which).

This clonotype was seen repeatedly, ten times or more. The V gene is TRBV11-2, the J gene TRBJ2-3; the D gene is possibly TRBD2 (6 bases). V lost 2 bases and J 5 bases, leaving 11 bases between the germline ends. The CDR3 has 14 residues. The germline V gene encodes CDR1 SGHAT and CDR2 FQNNGV. The CDR3 reads CASSLRGFEDTQYF. The CDR3 DNA reads as TGTGCCAGCAGCTTACGGGGGTTTGAAGATACGCAGTATTTT.

This clonotype was detected many times. This chain connects TRBV10-3 to TRBJ2-7; D ambiguous. V was cut by 1 base and J by 6 bases, with 4 bases left in between. Germline lookup yields CDR1 ENHRY and CDR2 SYGVKD. This CDR3 is 11 amino acids long. The CDR3 DNA reads TGTGCCATCAGTGAGTTTGGCGAGCAGTACTTC. This gives the protein CAISEFGEQYF.

This clonotype appeared many times. V usage is TRBV27 and J usage is TRBJ2-3, with D possibly TRBD2 on 5 matching bases. V lost 4 bases, J lost 6 bases, and 5 bases lay in between. The CDR3 is 11 residues long. Germline assignment: CDR1 MNHEY and CDR2 SMNVEV (reference sequence). CDR3 amino acids: CASSSGDTQYF. The CDR3 nucleotides are TGTGCCAGCAGTTCGGGGGATACGCAGTATTTT.

This clonotype showed up many times. The rearrangement links TRBV7-2 to TRBJ2-7, with 8 nucleotides matching TRBD1. The germline V gene has CDR1 SGHTA and CDR2 FQGNSA. V shed 2 bases, J shed 7 bases, and the junction held 10 bases outside the gene matches. The CDR3 contains 15 residues. The CDR3 DNA reads TGTGCCAGCAGCTTATTCAGCCAGGGGGCGGGTGAGCAGTACTTC. This encodes CASSLFSQGAGEQYF.

This clonotype has a count of ten or more. A much more abundant neighbour one base away suggests this may be a read error. In nucleotides, the CDR3 is TGTGCCAGCAGCCTTTTTAATCAGCCCCAGCATTTT. It is translated as CASSLFNQPQHF. The rearrangement links TRBV7-2 to TRBJ1-5; unclear D gene. This CDR3 is 12 amino acids long. V dropped 5 bases and J dropped 4 bases, with 6 bases sitting between them. CDR1 and CDR2 (germline): SGHTA, FQGNSA.

This clonotype was observed many times. V is TRBV7-2 and J is TRBJ1-2, with D possibly matching TRBD1 (5 bases). CDR1 SGHTA and CDR2 FQGNSA come from the germline V gene. Trimming left V 5 bases short and J 3 bases short, with 10 bases between. This CDR3 spans 13 amino acids. CDR3 bases: TGTGCCAGCAGCCCCCAGGGTCACTATGGCTACACCTTC. Its translation is CASSPQGHYGYTF.

The J gene is TRBJ1-4, the V gene TRBV18, with 9 bases aligning to TRBD1. Germline trimming cut 3 bases from V and 8 bases from J; bases unmatched to any gene: 7. The CDR3 spans 15 residues. From germline, CDR1 is KGHSH and CDR2 LQKENI. In DNA form, the CDR3 reads TGTGCCAGCTCACCCCGTACAGGGGGCGAGGAAAAACTGTTTTTT. It specifies CASSPRTGGEEKLFF. Based on the CDR3 plus reference TRBV18 and TRBJ1-4, the full variable domain is NAGVMQNPRHLVRRRGQEARLRCSPMKGHSHVYWYRQLPEEGLKFMVYLQKENIIDESGMPKERFSAEFPKEGPSILRIQQVVRGDSAAYFCASSPRTGGEEKLFFGSGTQLSVL.